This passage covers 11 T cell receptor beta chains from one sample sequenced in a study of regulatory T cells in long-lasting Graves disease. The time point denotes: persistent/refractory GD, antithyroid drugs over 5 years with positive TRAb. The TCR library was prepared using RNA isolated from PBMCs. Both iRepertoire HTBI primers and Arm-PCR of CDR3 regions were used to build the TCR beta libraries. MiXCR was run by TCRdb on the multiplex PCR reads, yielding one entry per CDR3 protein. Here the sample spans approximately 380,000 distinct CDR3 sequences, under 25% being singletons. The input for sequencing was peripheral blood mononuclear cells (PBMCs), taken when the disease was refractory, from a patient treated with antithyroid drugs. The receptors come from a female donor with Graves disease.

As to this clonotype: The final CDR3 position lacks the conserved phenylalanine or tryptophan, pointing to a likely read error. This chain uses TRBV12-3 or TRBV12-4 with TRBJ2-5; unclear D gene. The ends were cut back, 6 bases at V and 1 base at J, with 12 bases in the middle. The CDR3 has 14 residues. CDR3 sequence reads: CASSPGTVQETQYL. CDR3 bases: TGTGCCAGCAGCCCCGGCACAGTCCAAGAGACCCAGTACCTC.

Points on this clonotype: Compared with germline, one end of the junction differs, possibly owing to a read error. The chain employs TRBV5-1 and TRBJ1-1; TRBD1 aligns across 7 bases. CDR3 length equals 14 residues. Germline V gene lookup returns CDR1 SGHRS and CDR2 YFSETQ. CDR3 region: CASSLRLSGGEASF. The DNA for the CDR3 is TGCGCCAGCAGCTTGCGATTGTCAGGGGGTGAAGCTTCCTTT.

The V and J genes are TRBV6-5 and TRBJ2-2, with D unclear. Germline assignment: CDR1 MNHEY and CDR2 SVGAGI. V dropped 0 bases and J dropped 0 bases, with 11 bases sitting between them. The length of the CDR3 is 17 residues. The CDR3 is CASSYSWLASNTGELFF. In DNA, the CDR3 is TGTGCCAGCAGTTACTCTTGGTTAGCTTCGAACACCGGGGAGCTGTTTTTT.

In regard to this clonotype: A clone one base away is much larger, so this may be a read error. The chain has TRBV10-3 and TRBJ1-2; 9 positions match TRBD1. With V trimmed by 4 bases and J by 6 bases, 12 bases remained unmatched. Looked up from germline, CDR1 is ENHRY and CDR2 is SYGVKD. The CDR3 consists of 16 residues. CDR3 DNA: TGTGCCATCAGTGCCCCCCCGACAGGGGGTAGCGATGGCTACACCTTC. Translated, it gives CAISAPPTGGSDGYTF.

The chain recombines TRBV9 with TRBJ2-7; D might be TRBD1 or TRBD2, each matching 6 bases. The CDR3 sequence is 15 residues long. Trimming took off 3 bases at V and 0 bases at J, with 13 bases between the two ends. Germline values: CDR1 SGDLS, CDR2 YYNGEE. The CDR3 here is CASSEGGASSYEQYF. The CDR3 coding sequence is TGTGCCAGCAGCGAGGGGGGCGCAAGCTCCTACGAGCAGTACTTC.

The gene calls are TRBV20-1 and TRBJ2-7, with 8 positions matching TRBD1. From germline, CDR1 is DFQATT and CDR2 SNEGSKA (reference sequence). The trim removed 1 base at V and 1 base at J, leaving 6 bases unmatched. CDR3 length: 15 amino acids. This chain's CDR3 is CSARGETGDSYEQYF. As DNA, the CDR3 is TGCAGTGCTAGAGGCGAGACAGGGGATTCCTACGAGCAGTACTTC.

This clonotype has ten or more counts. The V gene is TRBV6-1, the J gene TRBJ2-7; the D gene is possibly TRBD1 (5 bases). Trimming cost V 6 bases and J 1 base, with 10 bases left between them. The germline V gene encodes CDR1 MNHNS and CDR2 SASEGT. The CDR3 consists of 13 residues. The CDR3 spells CASRMTDSYEQYF. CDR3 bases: TGTGCCAGCAGGATGACAGATTCCTACGAGCAGTACTTC.

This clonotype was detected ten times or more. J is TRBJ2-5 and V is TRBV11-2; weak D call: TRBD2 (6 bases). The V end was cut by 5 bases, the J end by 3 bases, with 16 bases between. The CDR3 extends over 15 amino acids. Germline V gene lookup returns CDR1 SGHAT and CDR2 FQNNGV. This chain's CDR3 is CASSALAIAEETQYF. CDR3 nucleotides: TGTGCCAGCAGCGCACTAGCAATAGCTGAAGAGACCCAGTACTTC.

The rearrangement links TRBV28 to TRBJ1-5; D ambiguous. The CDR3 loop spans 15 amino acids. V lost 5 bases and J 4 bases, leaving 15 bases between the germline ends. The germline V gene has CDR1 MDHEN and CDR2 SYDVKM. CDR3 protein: CASSVEGAGNQPQHF. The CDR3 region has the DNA TGTGCCAGCAGTGTCGAGGGAGCGGGGAATCAGCCCCAGCATTTT.

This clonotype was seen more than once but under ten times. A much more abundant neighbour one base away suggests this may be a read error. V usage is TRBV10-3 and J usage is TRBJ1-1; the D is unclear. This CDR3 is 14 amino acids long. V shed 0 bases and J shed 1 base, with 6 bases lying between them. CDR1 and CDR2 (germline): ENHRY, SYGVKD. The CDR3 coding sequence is TGTGCCATCAGTGAGTCGATGGGGAACACTGAAGCTTTCTTT. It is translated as CAISESMGNTEAFF.

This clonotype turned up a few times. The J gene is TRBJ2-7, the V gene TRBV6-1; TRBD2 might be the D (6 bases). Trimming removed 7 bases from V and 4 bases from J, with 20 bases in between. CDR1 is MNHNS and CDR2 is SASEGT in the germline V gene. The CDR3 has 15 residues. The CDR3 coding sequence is TGTGCCAGCACTCACCAGGGACCGGCGGGATACGAGCAGTACTTC. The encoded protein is CASTHQGPAGYEQYF.